One and the same sample provided the 27 T cell receptor beta chains below, sequenced in a study of T cell responses to AZD1222 COVID-19 vaccine. Using immunoSEQ multiplex PCR, the repertoire was profiled, and TCRdb retains in-frame clones only, with some absent. The sample comprises roughly 150,000 clones, approximately 90% of which are singletons, and approximately 7% rests with the top ten. The material was peripheral blood, obtained after recovery from COVID-19. Receptors were obtained from an adult who had recovered from COVID-19.

The chain couples TRBV7-9 to TRBJ1-1; tentative D call: TRBD1 (6 bases). The V gene's germline CDR1 is SEHNR and CDR2 FQNEAQ (reference sequence). The CDR3 runs 13 residues. V lost 5 bases and J lost 3, with 10 bases in between. The CDR3 protein is CASSQPGDTEAFF. The CDR3 DNA reads as TGTGCCAGCAGCCAGCCAGGGGACACTGAAGCTTTCTTT.

J is TRBJ1-2 and V is TRBV25-1; the D gene is possibly TRBD1 (5 bases). Germline V gene lookup returns CDR1 MGHDK and CDR2 SYGVNS. CDR3 length equals 15 residues. Trimming pared 5 bases from V and 8 bases from J, leaving 21 bases between. The CDR3 DNA is TGTGCCAGCAGTCACCTTGGGGGGGGTCGGGAAGGCTACACCTTC. Protein: CASSHLGGGREGYTF.

The V call is TRBV5-1, the J call TRBJ2-1; 12 bases line up with TRBD1. Germline-derived CDR1 and CDR2 are SGHRS and YFSETQ. The CDR3 consists of 17 residues. The trim removed 1 base at V and 7 bases at J, leaving 9 bases unmatched. CDR3 DNA: TGCGCCAGCAGCTTGAGTGGGACAGGGGGCCTGCAGAATGAGCAGTTCTTC. Its translation: CASSLSGTGGLQNEQFF.

The chain joins TRBV7-8 to TRBJ1-2; 9 nucleotides match TRBD1. Germline-derived CDR1 and CDR2 are SGHVS and FQNEAQ. The V segment lost 4 bases and the J segment 6 bases; nucleotides outside the gene matches: 6. This CDR3 region has 14 residues. The DNA of the CDR3 is TGTGCCAGCAGCTCGGACAGGGGAAGGAATGGCTACACCTTC. It yields the protein CASSSDRGRNGYTF.

This clone was recorded once. The rearrangement links TRBV7-3 to TRBJ2-3; D remains ambiguous. The CDR3 consists of 15 residues. V lost 5 bases to trimming and J lost 1 base, with 13 bases between them. Per germline, CDR1 SGHTA and CDR2 FQGTGA. For the CDR3, the DNA is TGTGCCAGCAGCCCCTTCCAAAGGGGCACAGATACGCAGTATTTT. Translated, it gives CASSPFQRGTDTQYF.

V usage is TRBV5-1 and J usage is TRBJ2-1; no firm D call. The ends were cut back, 4 bases at V and 4 bases at J, with 15 bases in the middle. This CDR3 is built from 15 residues. Germline lookup yields CDR1 SGHRS and CDR2 YFSETQ. The CDR3 nucleotides read TGCGCCAGCAGCCCGGACGGCGACCAGTACAATGAGCAGTTCTTC. This codes for CASSPDGDQYNEQFF.

V gene TRBV21-1 combines with J gene TRBJ2-1; no check of the table's D call, TRBD2, against the DNA was made. TRBV21-1 constitutes a pseudogene. The CDR3 consists of 12 residues. CDR3 loop: CASSLAFNEQFF. CDR3 coding DNA: TGTGCCAGCAGCTTAGCGTTCAATGAGCAGTTCTTC.

The chain recombines TRBV10-3 with TRBJ1-3; tentatively, D is TRBD1 (6 bases). Germline-derived CDR1 and CDR2 are ENHRY and SYGVKD. Trimming removed 4 bases from V and 0 bases from J, with 16 bases in between. CDR3 length equals 17 residues. The DNA of the CDR3 is TGTGCCATCAGTGCCGGGGGGGCAGGACCCTCTGGAAACACCATATATTTT. Protein product: CAISAGGAGPSGNTIYF.

The gene calls are TRBV10-3 and TRBJ1-1; 7 bases align to TRBD1. Germline V CDR1 and CDR2: ENHRY, SYGVKD. The CDR3 has 19 amino acids. V shed 2 bases and J 1 base; nucleotides not matched to a gene: 16. The CDR3 reads CAISEVLVVGGFGNTEAFF. The CDR3 DNA follows: TGTGCCATCAGTGAGGTTTTGGTTGTAGGGGGCTTTGGGAACACTGAAGCTTTCTTT.

On this clone itself: Other DNA sequences in this specimen translate into the identical CDR3. The chain carries TRBV5-1 and TRBJ1-3; D possibly corresponds to TRBD1 (6 bases). Trimming stripped 4 bases from V and 2 bases from J, with 10 bases between. From germline, CDR1 is SGHRS and CDR2 YFSETQ. This CDR3 has 14 amino acids. The CDR3 DNA is TGCGCCAGCAGCCTGGACAGCGCTGGAAACACCATATATTTT. Its protein is CASSLDSAGNTIYF.

This chain joins TRBV11-2 and TRBJ2-1; maybe TRBD2 (6 bases). CDR3 size: 14 residues. V lost 1 base, J lost 6 bases, and 10 bases lay in between. CDR1 and CDR2 from the germline V gene are SGHAT and FQNNGV. For the CDR3, the DNA is TGTGCCAGCAGCTTAGCCGGGAGCCCCAATGAGCAGTTCTTC. Translation: CASSLAGSPNEQFF.

The rearrangement uses TRBV18 and TRBJ2-1; D is perhaps TRBD1 or TRBD2 (5 bases each). V gave up 4 bases and J gave up 9 bases, with 19 bases separating them. The germline V gene encodes CDR1 KGHSH and CDR2 LQKENI. The CDR3 length is 15 residues. Here the CDR3 reads CASSLGTGGAGEQFF. CDR3 coding DNA: TGTGCCAGCTCACTAGGGACGGGCGGAGCAGGTGAGCAGTTCTTC.

The chain uses TRBV14 and TRBJ2-7, with 9 nucleotides matching TRBD1. The trim removed 2 bases at V and 5 bases at J, leaving 7 bases unmatched. The CDR3 extends over 15 amino acids. Germline V gene lookup returns CDR1 SGHDN and CDR2 FVKESK. The CDR3 DNA reads as TGTGCCAGCAGCCAAATCGGACAGGGGAACCACGAGCAGTACTTC. Translation: CASSQIGQGNHEQYF.

The CDR3 region is CASREGRYEQYF. CDR3 DNA: TGCGCCAGCAGGGAGGGCCGATATGAGCAGTACTTC. The V call is TRBV5-1, the J call TRBJ2-7; D perhaps matches TRBD2 (6 bases). Germline lookup yields CDR1 SGHRS and CDR2 YFSETQ. The CDR3 has 12 residues. V gave up 5 bases and J gave up 7 bases, with 13 bases separating them.

The chain is built from TRBV4-2 and TRBJ2-7; a possible D gene is TRBD1 (5 bases). The CDR3 contains 16 residues. The V gene's germline CDR1 is LGHNA and CDR2 YNFKEQ. Deletions cut 1 base from V and 2 bases from J, with 15 bases between. The CDR3 spells CASSQGQLPGAYEQYF. In DNA, the CDR3 is TGTGCCAGCAGCCAAGGACAGCTACCGGGCGCCTACGAGCAGTACTTC.

This chain links TRBV11-2 with TRBJ1-4; D call uncertain. The CDR3 length is 13 residues. CDR1 is SGHAT and CDR2 is FQNNGV in the germline V gene. V lost 6 bases, J lost 8 bases, and 13 bases lay in between. CDR3 nucleotides: TGTGCCAGCAGTTTTAGCCGCGACGAAAAACTGTTTTTT. It specifies CASSFSRDEKLFF.

V is TRBV12-3 or TRBV12-4 and J is TRBJ1-5; possibly TRBD1 for D (5 bases). CDR3 length: 13 amino acids. V lost 5 bases, J lost 6 bases, and 11 bases lay in between. CDR3 DNA: TGTGCCAGCAGTCGGGACGGTGGTCAGCCCCAGCATTTT. Residues: CASSRDGGQPQHF.

The chain couples TRBV27 to TRBJ1-2; 8 nucleotides align to TRBD1. The junction had 8 bases not matched to a gene; V was cut back by 4 bases and J by 7 bases. The CDR3 consists of 14 residues. CDR1 MNHEY and CDR2 SMNVEV come from the germline V gene (reference sequence). The CDR3 DNA reads as TGTGCCAGCAGTTCACGACAGGGGTGGCGTGGCTACACCTTC. This sequence encodes CASSSRQGWRGYTF.

The V call is TRBV4-1, the J call TRBJ1-2, with D perhaps TRBD1 (5 bases). From germline, CDR1 is MGHRA and CDR2 YSYEKL. Trimming took off 4 bases at V and 8 bases at J, with 17 bases between the two ends. This CDR3 has 14 residues. This CDR3 is CASSRDRTLGGYTF. CDR3 DNA sequence: TGCGCCAGCAGCCGGGACCGCACTTTGGGAGGCTACACCTTC.

The CDR3 nucleotides read TGCGCCAGCAGCCTGGGACAGGTGGCCGAGACCCAGTACTTC. Protein: CASSLGQVAETQYF. This chain connects TRBV5-1 to TRBJ2-5, with TRBD1 matching 8 bases. Germline CDR1 SGHRS, CDR2 YFSETQ. The ends lost 4 bases at V and 5 bases at J; junction bases unmatched: 7. The CDR3 has 14 residues.

This clone came up once. J is TRBJ2-1 and V is TRBV28, with D maybe TRBD2 (6 bases). The V gene's germline CDR1 is MDHEN and CDR2 SYDVKM. V lost 8 bases to trimming and J lost 8 bases, with 13 bases between them. CDR3 length equals 12 residues. The CDR3 protein is CASGTQRDEQFF. CDR3 in DNA: TGTGCCAGCGGGACTCAGCGAGATGAGCAGTTCTTC. Drawing the rest from reference TRBV28 and TRBJ2-1, the complete variable domain is DVKVTQSSRYLVKRTGEKVFLECVQDMDHENMFWYRQDPGLGLRLIYFSYDVKMKEKGDIPEGYSVSREKKERFSLILESASTNQTSMYLCASGTQRDEQFFGPGTRLTVL.

The chain has TRBV19 and TRBJ2-1, with a possible D match to TRBD1 (7 bases). The V gene lost 5 bases and the J gene lost 5 bases, with 13 bases spanning the gap. Germline V gene data show CDR1 as LNHDA and CDR2 as SQIVND (reference sequence). The CDR3 is made up of 14 amino acids. The CDR3 spells CASSWAGGNNEQFF. The CDR3 DNA is TGTGCCAGTAGTTGGGCAGGGGGGAACAATGAGCAGTTCTTC.

The chain is built from TRBV28 and TRBJ1-3; D is undetermined. The germline CDR1 and CDR2 sequences are MDHEN and SYDVKM. This CDR3 region has 15 residues. V dropped 2 bases and J dropped 0 bases, with 8 bases sitting between them. Here the CDR3 reads CASSLPGSSGNTIYF. The CDR3 nucleotides read TGTGCCAGCAGTTTACCGGGGAGCTCTGGAAACACCATATATTTT.

The rearrangement joins TRBV12-3 or TRBV12-4 to TRBJ2-7, with 10 bases identical to TRBD1. J gave up 6 bases and V 6 bases, and 5 bases lay outside the gene matches. The CDR3 is 13 residues long. The CDR3 sequence is CASRPGQGLEQYF. The CDR3 region has the DNA TGTGCCAGCAGGCCGGGACAGGGGCTCGAGCAGTACTTC.

The chain recombines TRBV18 with TRBJ2-7; D remains unclear. CDR3 size: 16 residues. Trimming took off 3 bases at V and 2 bases at J, with 17 bases between the two ends. The V gene's germline CDR1 is KGHSH and CDR2 LQKENI. For the CDR3, the DNA is TGTGCCAGCTCACCCCCACCCGGCCACAGCGCCTACGAGCAGTACTTC. Protein product: CASSPPPGHSAYEQYF.

The chain has TRBV3-1 (or the pseudogene TRBV3-2) and TRBJ1-5, with D possibly matching TRBD1 (5 bases). CDR3 length equals 13 residues. Trimming took off 0 bases at V and 7 bases at J, with 7 bases between the two ends. The germline CDR1 and CDR2 sequences are LGHDT and YNNKEL (reference sequence). The CDR3 sequence is CASSQDRDQPQHF. In DNA form, the CDR3 reads TGTGCCAGCAGCCAAGATCGGGACCAGCCCCAGCATTTT.

The chain has TRBV19 and TRBJ2-3; 9 nucleotides line up with TRBD1. Trimming at V came to 3 bases and at J to 6 bases, leaving 7 bases not matched to a gene. The germline V gene has CDR1 LNHDA and CDR2 SQIVND (reference sequence). This CDR3 is 15 amino acids long. Here the CDR3 reads CASSIGQGRKDTQYF. The CDR3 DNA reads as TGTGCCAGTAGTATCGGACAGGGGAGGAAGGATACGCAGTATTTT. The entire variable domain, with the rest obtained from reference TRBV19 and TRBJ2-3, is as follows: DGGITQSPKYLFRKEGQNVTLSCEQNLNHDAMYWYRQDPGQGLRLIYYSQIVNDFQKGDIAEGYSVSREKKESFPLTVTSAQKNPTAFYLCASSIGQGRKDTQYFGPGTRLTVL.